Below, 30 T cell receptor beta chains from the same sample are listed, as sequenced in a study of blood T cell repertoires in COVID-19. Here immunoSEQ multiplex PCR was the method, and the copy in TCRdb shows in-frame clones only, minus some. This sample has 350,000 to 450,000 clones, with around nine tenths found just once. The sequencing sample was made of peripheral blood. The receptors originated from a human donor in a cohort sampled during active COVID-19.

V usage is TRBV10-3 and J usage is TRBJ2-2; TRBD2 matches at 7 bases. CDR3 length: 14 residues. The germline gives CDR1 ENHRY, CDR2 SYGVKD. V shed 0 bases and J 5 bases; nucleotides not matched to a gene: 0. CDR3 DNA sequence: TGTGCCATCAGTGAGTCGCGGGGGACCGGGGAGCTGTTTTTT. Translating gives CAISESRGTGELFF.

This rearrangement joins TRBV11-2 to TRBJ2-3; perhaps TRBD2 as D (6 bases). CDR1 and CDR2 from the germline V gene are SGHAT and FQNNGV. This CDR3 is 14 amino acids long. V lost 5 bases and J 6 bases, leaving 15 bases between the germline ends. The CDR3 DNA reads TGTGCCAGCAGCCGCGGGACTCTCGATGATACGCAGTATTTT. Encoded protein: CASSRGTLDDTQYF. The full variable domain, with the rest looked up from reference TRBV11-2 and TRBJ2-3, is EAGVAQSPRYKIIEKRQSVAFWCNPISGHATLYWYQQILGQGPKLLIQFQNNGVVDDSQLPKDRFSAERLKGVDSTLKIQPAKLEDSAVYLCASSRGTLDDTQYFGPGTRLTVL.

This clone has only one observation. The rearrangement joins TRBV5-1 to TRBJ1-1, with 7 bases that match TRBD1. The CDR3 is 14 residues long. The germline CDR1 and CDR2 sequences are SGHRS and YFSETQ. The V gene end was trimmed by 0 bases and the J gene end by 4 bases; junction bases not matched to a gene: 3. CDR3 coding DNA: TGCGCCAGCAGCTTGGGGGCAGGGGGCACTGAAGCTTTCTTT. Amino acids: CASSLGAGGTEAFF. Drawing the rest from reference TRBV5-1 and TRBJ1-1, the complete variable domain is KAGVTQTPRYLIKTRGQQVTLSCSPISGHRSVSWYQQTPGQGLQFLFEYFSETQRNKGNFPGRFSGRQFSNSRSEMNVSTLELGDSALYLCASSLGAGGTEAFFGQGTRLTVV.

Turning to this clone: Different DNA sequences within this sample yield the same CDR3. V usage is TRBV28 and J usage is TRBJ2-7, with a weak D call TRBD1 (5 bases). V was pared by 4 bases and J by 3 bases, with 16 bases between. Germline CDR1 reads MDHEN; CDR2 reads SYDVKM. The length of the CDR3 is 15 residues. The CDR3 DNA sequence: TGTGCCAGCAGTTCCCCCGGGCAAGGGGACTACGAGCAGTACTTC. This codes for CASSSPGQGDYEQYF.

This clone was observed once. The J gene is TRBJ2-4, the V gene TRBV29-1, with D possibly being TRBD1 or TRBD2 (6 bases each). V was pared by 7 bases and J by 9 bases, with 16 bases between. This CDR3 has 12 residues. CDR1 and CDR2 (germline): SQVTM, ANQGSEA. CDR3 coding DNA: TGCAGCGGGGGGGACATCTTGGGCATTCAGTACTTC. Its protein product is CSGGDILGIQYF.

The chain uses TRBV19 and TRBJ2-7, with 8 bases that match TRBD1. From germline, CDR1 is LNHDA and CDR2 SQIVND (reference sequence). With V trimmed by 1 base and J by 3 bases, 2 bases remained unmatched. CDR3 size: 14 residues. This chain's CDR3 is CASSIAGTGYEQYF. In DNA, the CDR3 is TGTGCCAGTAGTATAGCTGGGACAGGCTACGAGCAGTACTTC.

V and J are TRBV4-1 and TRBJ2-5; D is possibly TRBD2 (7 bases). This CDR3 has 17 residues. V was shortened by 1 base and J by 0 bases, with 15 bases between the two germline ends. Looked up from germline, CDR1 is MGHRA and CDR2 is YSYEKL. CDR3 in DNA: TGCGCCAGCAGCCAAGTGACGGGGGGCCTGTACCAAGAGACCCAGTACTTC. This codes for CASSQVTGGLYQETQYF.

The chain has TRBV15 and TRBJ2-2, with a possible D match to TRBD2 (5 bases). This CDR3 has 15 amino acids. V was shortened by 0 bases and J by 4 bases, with 9 bases between the two germline ends. Germline V lookup: CDR1 LNHNV, CDR2 YYDKDF (reference sequence). The CDR3 sequence: CATSRDAGFTGELFF. CDR3 in DNA: TGTGCCACCAGCAGAGATGCGGGCTTCACCGGGGAGCTGTTTTTT.

The chain is built from TRBV18 and TRBJ2-6, with a tentative D call TRBD1 (6 bases). V shed 6 bases and J shed 4 bases, with 13 bases lying between them. The CDR3 loop spans 15 amino acids. CDR1 is KGHSH and CDR2 is LQKENI in the germline V gene. The CDR3 reads CASSSTGSGANVLTF. The CDR3, as DNA: TGTGCCAGCTCTTCAACAGGGTCCGGGGCCAACGTCCTGACTTTC.

The V gene is TRBV11-2, the J gene TRBJ2-3; 10 bases align to TRBD2. Germline V gene data show CDR1 as SGHAT and CDR2 as FQNNGV. The length of the CDR3 is 15 residues. V shed 2 bases and J 4 bases; nucleotides not matched to a gene: 3. The CDR3 here is CASSLLAGGSDTQYF. For the CDR3, the DNA is TGTGCCAGCAGCTTATTAGCGGGAGGATCAGATACGCAGTATTTT. The full variable domain, with the rest looked up from reference TRBV11-2 and TRBJ2-3, is EAGVAQSPRYKIIEKRQSVAFWCNPISGHATLYWYQQILGQGPKLLIQFQNNGVVDDSQLPKDRFSAERLKGVDSTLKIQPAKLEDSAVYLCASSLLAGGSDTQYFGPGTRLTVL.

Ten or more counts support this clone. CDR3 DNA: TGTGCCAGCAGCTTGGATCGCGGATACACAGATACGCAGTATTTT. As protein: CASSLDRGYTDTQYF. The chain couples TRBV5-4 to TRBJ2-3; D ambiguous. CDR1 is SGHNT, CDR2 YYREEE, per germline (reference sequence). This CDR3 spans 15 amino acids. V lost 0 bases to trimming and J lost 2 bases, with 10 bases between them.

This chain uses TRBV5-1 with TRBJ2-7; 9 nucleotides agree with TRBD1. Per the germline V gene, CDR1 is SGHRS and CDR2 is YFSETQ. The CDR3 runs 17 residues. The V and J ends lost 0 bases and 3 bases, in that order; junction bases with no gene match: 10. The CDR3 DNA sequence: TGCGCCAGCAGCTTGGCAAACCGCGACAGGGGGGACTACGAGCAGTACTTC. Protein product: CASSLANRDRGDYEQYF.

The rearrangement links TRBV9 to TRBJ2-3, with 10 bases identical to TRBD2. This CDR3 comprises 17 residues. Germline lookup yields CDR1 SGDLS and CDR2 YYNGEE. V dropped 4 bases and J dropped 1; count of bases not matched to a gene: 9. CDR3 protein: CASSTRISGGGTDTQYF. CDR3 nucleotide sequence: TGTGCCAGCAGCACCCGAATAAGCGGGGGGGGCACAGATACGCAGTATTTT.

The chain links TRBV27 to TRBJ2-1, with D uncertain. The CDR3 extends over 14 amino acids. Germline CDR1 reads MNHEY; CDR2 reads SMNVEV (reference sequence). CDR3: CATKSTWTYNEQFF. The CDR3 bases are TGTGCTACTAAGTCGACGTGGACCTACAATGAGCAGTTCTTC.

The V and J genes are TRBV19 and TRBJ2-2; TRBD1 matches 7 bases. CDR1 and CDR2 (germline): LNHDA, SQIVND (reference sequence). The CDR3 runs to 14 residues. V lost 7 bases, J lost 3 bases, and 5 bases stayed unmatched. The CDR3 reads CASIEGAYTGELFF. The DNA of the CDR3 is TGTGCCAGTATTGAGGGGGCATACACCGGGGAGCTGTTTTTT.

The chain links TRBV15 to TRBJ2-1; the match to TRBD2 covers 7 bases. The CDR3 has 19 residues. The germline CDR1 and CDR2 sequences are LNHNV and YYDKDF (reference sequence). The V and J ends lost 0 bases and 0 bases, in that order; junction bases with no gene match: 11. CDR3 region: CATSRDKIEAGPSYNEQFF. CDR3 sequence (DNA): TGTGCCACCAGCAGAGATAAGATCGAAGCGGGACCCTCCTACAATGAGCAGTTCTTC.

The genes are TRBV3-1 (or the pseudogene TRBV3-2) and TRBJ1-3, with D possibly being TRBD1 (6 bases). The CDR3 totals 15 residues. Germline loops: CDR1 LGHDT, CDR2 YNNKEL (reference sequence). Trimming shortened V by 3 bases and J by 4 bases, and 13 bases separated the two germline ends. The CDR3 sequence is CASSHTGRIGNTIYF. DNA of the CDR3: TGTGCCAGCAGCCATACAGGGAGAATAGGAAACACCATATATTTT.

The chain recombines TRBV30 with TRBJ2-5; TRBD1 is a possible D gene (6 bases). This CDR3 has 15 amino acids. Trimming stripped 0 bases from V and 5 bases from J, with 16 bases between. Germline V gene lookup returns CDR1 GTSNPN and CDR2 SVGIG (reference sequence). The CDR3 is CAWSVMAVRGETQYF. CDR3 nucleotide sequence: TGTGCCTGGAGTGTTATGGCAGTTAGGGGGGAGACCCAGTACTTC.

The V call is TRBV5-6, the J call TRBJ1-2; 9 bases agree with TRBD1. Germline lookup yields CDR1 SGHDT and CDR2 YYEEEE. This CDR3 has 16 amino acids. Germline trimming cut 1 base from V and 4 bases from J; bases unmatched to any gene: 8. The CDR3 protein is CASSLQTGGVFYGYTF. In nucleotides, the CDR3 is TGTGCCAGCAGCTTGCAGACAGGGGGTGTCTTCTATGGCTACACCTTC.

The rearrangement links TRBV6-5 to TRBJ2-1, with a weak D call TRBD1 (6 bases). Germline CDR1 reads MNHEY; CDR2 reads SVGAGI. Trimming took off 6 bases at V and 9 bases at J, with 18 bases between the two ends. This CDR3 has 14 residues. CDR3 in amino acids: CASSQDRQRSEQFF. The CDR3 nucleotides are TGTGCCAGCAGCCAGGACAGACAGAGGAGTGAGCAGTTCTTC.

The rearrangement joins TRBV28 to TRBJ2-7, with TRBD1 matching over 12 bases. CDR3 length: 16 residues. Unmatched junction bases numbered 14, after V lost 5 bases and J lost 9 bases. Germline V CDR1 and CDR2: MDHEN, SYDVKM. CDR3 bases: TGTGCCAGCAGTCCTCAGACCGGGACAGGGGGCGCTGGGCAGTACTTC. Translated: CASSPQTGTGGAGQYF. Combining the CDR3 with reference TRBV28 and TRBJ2-7 gives the whole variable domain DVKVTQSSRYLVKRTGEKVFLECVQDMDHENMFWYRQDPGLGLRLIYFSYDVKMKEKGDIPEGYSVSREKKERFSLILESASTNQTSMYLCASSPQTGTGGAGQYFGPGTRLTVT.

This rearrangement joins TRBV10-3 to TRBJ1-2, with 9 bases matching TRBD1. The V and J ends lost 7 bases and 4 bases, in that order; junction bases with no gene match: 13. The CDR3 extends over 16 amino acids. CDR1 is ENHRY and CDR2 is SYGVKD in the germline V gene. In DNA form, the CDR3 reads TGTGCCATCAAACCGGGACAGGGTCCCCCGGGCTATGGCTACACCTTC. Translated, it gives CAIKPGQGPPGYGYTF.

For this clone: This sample includes further DNA sequences coding for the same CDR3. The rearrangement joins TRBV7-2 to TRBJ2-1; TRBD2 is a possible D gene (6 bases). There are 16 residues in the CDR3. Germline CDR1 is SGHTA and CDR2 is FQGNSA. The V gene lost 1 base and the J gene lost 0 bases, with 10 bases spanning the gap. The CDR3 coding sequence is TGTGCCAGCAGCTTAGACCGGGAGAGCTCCTACAATGAGCAGTTCTTC. Its protein is CASSLDRESSYNEQFF.

The CDR3 protein is CASSLPKGTGLNQPQHF. CDR3 in DNA: TGTGCCAGTAGTCTCCCGAAGGGGACAGGGCTCAATCAGCCCCAGCATTTT. The V call is TRBV19, the J call TRBJ1-5, with 9 nucleotides matching TRBD1. The CDR3 spans 17 residues. Germline trimming cut 5 bases from V and 3 bases from J; bases unmatched to any gene: 11. CDR1 is LNHDA, CDR2 SQIVND, per germline (reference sequence).

The V gene is TRBV9, the J gene TRBJ2-2; 9 nucleotides line up with TRBD2. This CDR3 comprises 15 residues. Germline V gene lookup returns CDR1 SGDLS and CDR2 YYNGEE. The J segment lost 2 bases and the V segment lost 7 bases, leaving 6 bases of the junction unmatched. In DNA, the CDR3 is TGTGCCAGCGCTAAGACTAGCGGAAACACCGGGGAGCTGTTTTTT. Translated: CASAKTSGNTGELFF.

This chain links TRBV5-1 with TRBJ2-1; 7 bases fit TRBD1. CDR1 and CDR2 (germline): SGHRS, YFSETQ. The CDR3 runs to 16 residues. V dropped 7 bases and J dropped 6; count of bases not matched to a gene: 16. The CDR3 protein is CASSQRQGQVGNEQFF. The CDR3 DNA reads TGCGCCAGCTCACAGAGACAGGGACAAGTTGGCAATGAGCAGTTCTTC.

This chain uses TRBV19 with TRBJ2-6; D gene uncertain. Germline CDR1 reads LNHDA; CDR2 reads SQIVND (reference sequence). The CDR3 sequence is 12 residues long. V was clipped by 9 bases and J by 2 bases, with 5 bases between them. CDR3 region: CASATGANVLTF. The CDR3 DNA follows: TGTGCCAGCGCTACTGGGGCCAACGTCCTGACTTTC.

This clone is a singleton in its sample. This chain links TRBV6-5 with TRBJ2-7; 9 nucleotides match TRBD1. CDR1 MNHEY and CDR2 SVGAGI come from the germline V gene. This CDR3 region has 15 residues. Trimming at V came to 5 bases and at J to 5 bases, leaving 10 bases not matched to a gene. For the CDR3, the DNA is TGTGCCAGCAGTCCCAGCGCGGACAGGGGCAACGAGCAGTACTTC. Translated: CASSPSADRGNEQYF.

The rearrangement joins TRBV2 to TRBJ2-6, with no clear D. CDR1 is SNHLY, CDR2 FYNNEI, per germline. V was clipped by 5 bases and J by 0 bases, with 14 bases between them. The CDR3 runs 17 residues. The CDR3 nucleotides read TGTGCCAGCAGTCCGGCGGTCCCGAGCTCTGGGGCCAACGTCCTGACTTTC. It specifies CASSPAVPSSGANVLTF. The whole variable domain, remainder taken from reference TRBV2 and TRBJ2-6, is EPEVTQTPSHQVTQMGQEVILRCVPISNHLYFYWYRQILGQKVEFLVSFYNNEISEKSEIFDDQFSVERPDGSNFTLKIRSTKLEDSAMYFCASSPAVPSSGANVLTFGAGSRLTVL.

This chain uses TRBV5-4 with TRBJ1-2; D is perhaps TRBD1 (6 bases). V lost 2 bases and J 1 base, leaving 12 bases between the germline ends. Germline-derived CDR1 and CDR2 are SGHNT and YYREEE (reference sequence). The length of the CDR3 is 15 residues. The CDR3 region has the DNA TGTGCCAGCAGCTTCCAGGGGTTAGTTAACTATGGCTACACCTTC. Translation gives CASSFQGLVNYGYTF.